This record looks at one TCR beta chain sequence and its context. This sample was included in a study of blood T cell repertoires in COVID-19. For the study at large: The United States, Italy and Spain supplied acute and convalescent COVID-19 samples. T cells, B-cell-depleted T cells, or PBMCs provided the cDNA or gDNA that served as material.

In the original processing: Counts of nucleated cells, estimated from reference gene primer amplification, were obtained. TCRdb keeps only in-frame clones here, not all; method: immunoSEQ multiplex PCR. The V and J calls and the clone size are those of that table, but D and trimming were determined from the DNA. Of 150,000 to 200,000 clones listed, about four fifths are singletons. V was cut by 3 bases and J by 0 bases, with 8 bases left in between. This CDR3 is 14 amino acids long. The germline gives CDR1 LNHDA, CDR2 SQIVND (reference sequence). The sequence derives from a woman of 80 years or more with acute or convalescent COVID-19. The sequenced material came from peripheral blood. The gene calls are TRBV19 and TRBJ1-1, with D unclear. CDR3 in amino acids: CASSMRQMNTEAFF. The DNA of the CDR3 is TGTGCCAGTAGTATGAGACAAATGAACACTGAAGCTTTCTTT.